A single sample is the source of the 3 T cell receptor beta chains below, sequenced in a study of regulatory T cells in long-lasting Graves disease (dated by TCRdb to the early 2020s). The library was built by means of multiplex PCR. Sequencing instrument: Illumina HiSeq 4000. iRepertoire HTBI primers and Arm-PCR amplification of CDR3 regions were used to construct TCR beta libraries. The public reads were reprocessed in TCRdb via fastp at Q25 and MiXCR, keeping in-frame beta chains. Merged by CDR3 protein, the rows form single entries marked with the most common genes and DNA. Present in this sample are hundreds of thousands of distinct CDR3 sequences, 15% to 20% of which were seen just once. Of the sample, about 20% is held by the ten largest clones. This specimen's time point label, per the study, means: newly diagnosed GD, antithyroid drugs for less than 3 months. For both TCR sequencing and RNA sequencing, RNA was extracted from PBMCs in TRIzol.

These data also formed part of another study, on T cells in Graves' hyperthyroidism and ophthalmopathy.

The source material was peripheral blood mononuclear cells (PBMCs), sampled at new diagnosis, from a patient treated with antithyroid drugs. The receptors come from a woman in her twenties or thirties with Graves disease. Donor details come from another sample of the same person, matched by shared clones.

V is TRBV7-9 and J is TRBJ1-3; perhaps TRBD1 as D (5 bases). In germline, CDR1 is SEHNR, CDR2 FQNEAQ (reference sequence). V was clipped by 2 bases and J by 0 bases, with 20 bases between them. The CDR3 extends over 19 amino acids. CDR3 in DNA: TGTGCCAGCAGCTTATTGGGGAGAGGGGTGAAATACTCTGGAAACACCATATATTTT. The encoded protein is CASSLLGRGVKYSGNTIYF.

This clonotype came up many times. The gene calls are TRBV12-3 or TRBV12-4 and TRBJ2-7, with TRBD1 identical over 11 bases. CDR3 size: 16 residues. With V trimmed by 3 bases and J by 7 bases, 11 bases remained unmatched. CDR3 loop: CASSFGTGGARGEQYF. Written as DNA, the CDR3 is TGTGCCAGCAGTTTCGGGACAGGGGGGGCTCGCGGTGAGCAGTACTTC.

This clonotype came up many times. The genes are TRBV28 and TRBJ2-7; D is undetermined. This CDR3 comprises 15 residues. V was clipped by 4 bases and J by 2 bases, with 15 bases between them. Germline CDR1 reads MDHEN; CDR2 reads SYDVKM. CDR3 coding DNA: TGTGCCAGCAGTTGGGGTGGGCTATTGGCCTACGAGCAGTACTTC. It translates to CASSWGGLLAYEQYF. Complete variable domain (other parts from reference TRBV28 and TRBJ2-7): DVKVTQSSRYLVKRTGEKVFLECVQDMDHENMFWYRQDPGLGLRLIYFSYDVKMKEKGDIPEGYSVSREKKERFSLILESASTNQTSMYLCASSWGGLLAYEQYFGPGTRLTVT.